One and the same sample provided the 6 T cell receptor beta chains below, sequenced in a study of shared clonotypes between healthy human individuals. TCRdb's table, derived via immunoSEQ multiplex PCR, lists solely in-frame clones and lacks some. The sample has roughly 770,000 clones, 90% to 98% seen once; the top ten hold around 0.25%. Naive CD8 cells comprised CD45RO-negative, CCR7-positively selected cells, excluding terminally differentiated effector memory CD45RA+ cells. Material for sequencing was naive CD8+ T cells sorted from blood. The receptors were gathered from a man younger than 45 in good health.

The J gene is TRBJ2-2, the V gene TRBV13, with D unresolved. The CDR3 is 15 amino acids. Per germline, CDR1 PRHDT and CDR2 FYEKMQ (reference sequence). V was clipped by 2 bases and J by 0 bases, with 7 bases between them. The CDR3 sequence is CASSLRAANTGELFF. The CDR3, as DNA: TGTGCCAGCAGCTTACGAGCCGCGAACACCGGGGAGCTGTTTTTT.

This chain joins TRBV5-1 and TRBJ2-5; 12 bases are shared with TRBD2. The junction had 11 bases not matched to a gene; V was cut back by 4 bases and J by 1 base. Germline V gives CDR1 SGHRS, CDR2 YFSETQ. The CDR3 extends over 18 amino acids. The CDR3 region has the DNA TGCGCCAGCAGCCCGGGACTAGCGGGTTCTCTCCTCCAAGAGACCCAGTACTTC. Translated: CASSPGLAGSLLQETQYF.

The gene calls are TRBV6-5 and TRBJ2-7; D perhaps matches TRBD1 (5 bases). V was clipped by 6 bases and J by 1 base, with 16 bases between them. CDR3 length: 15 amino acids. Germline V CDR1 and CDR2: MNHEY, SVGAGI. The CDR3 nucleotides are TGTGCCAGCAGCCCTGCGACAGCTAGGTCCTACGAGCAGTACTTC. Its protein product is CASSPATARSYEQYF.

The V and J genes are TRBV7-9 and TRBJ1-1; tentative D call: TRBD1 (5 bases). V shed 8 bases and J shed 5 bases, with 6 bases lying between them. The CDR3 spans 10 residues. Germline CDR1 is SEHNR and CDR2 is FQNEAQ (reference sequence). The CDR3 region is CASRGTEAFF. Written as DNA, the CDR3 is TGTGCCAGCCGGGGGACTGAAGCTTTCTTT.

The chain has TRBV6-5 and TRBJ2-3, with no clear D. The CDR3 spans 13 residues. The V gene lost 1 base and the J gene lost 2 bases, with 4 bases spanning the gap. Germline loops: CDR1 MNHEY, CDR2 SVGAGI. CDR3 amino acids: CASSYFPTDTQYF. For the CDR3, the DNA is TGTGCCAGCAGTTACTTCCCCACAGATACGCAGTATTTT.

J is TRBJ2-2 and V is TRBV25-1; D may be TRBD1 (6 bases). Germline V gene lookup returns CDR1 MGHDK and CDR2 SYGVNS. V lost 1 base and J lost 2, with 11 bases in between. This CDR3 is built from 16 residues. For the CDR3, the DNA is TGTGCCAGCAGTGAATCCTGGGGGCCTAACACCGGGGAGCTGTTTTTT. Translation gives CASSESWGPNTGELFF. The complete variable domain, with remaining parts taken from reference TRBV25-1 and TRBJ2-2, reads EADIYQTPRYLVIGTGKKITLECSQTMGHDKMYWYQQDPGMELHLIHYSYGVNSTEKGDLSSESTVSRIRTEHFPLTLESARPSHTSQYLCASSESWGPNTGELFFGEGSRLTVL.